These 30 T cell receptor beta chains share one sample of origin, sequenced in a study of cytomegalovirus exposure and HLA in healthy donors. 60 Vbeta and 13 Jbeta primers were used in PCR. Using immunoSEQ multiplex PCR, the repertoire was profiled, and TCRdb retains in-frame clones only, with some absent. This sample has some 170,000 clones, with less than 80% found just once. Material for sequencing was PBMCs. All receptors come from a man aged 40-49 years in good health and CMV-seronegative.

The V call is TRBV18, the J call TRBJ1-1; 8 bases fit TRBD1. Trimming took 5 bases from V and 0 from J; bases not matched to a gene: 5. The CDR3 has 15 residues. The germline gives CDR1 KGHSH, CDR2 LQKENI. The CDR3 sequence: CASSSIQGVNTEAFF. In nucleotides, the CDR3 is TGTGCCAGCTCATCAATACAGGGGGTGAACACTGAAGCTTTCTTT.

This chain joins TRBV27 and TRBJ2-5; TRBD2 is a possible D gene (5 bases). This CDR3 comprises 12 residues. Deletions cut 4 bases from V and 7 bases from J, with 10 bases between. Germline CDR1 MNHEY, CDR2 SMNVEV (reference sequence). CDR3 sequence (DNA): TGTGCCAGCAGTTCCCCTCGGGGGACCCAGTACTTC. It encodes CASSSPRGTQYF.

This sequence joins TRBV11-1 and TRBJ2-1; D is perhaps TRBD2 (7 bases). This CDR3 is built from 15 residues. Germline CDR1 is SGHAT and CDR2 is FQDESV (reference sequence). Trimming removed 1 base at V and 8 bases at J, with 15 bases between. CDR3 protein: CASSLVGGRGDEQFF. CDR3 nucleotide sequence: TGTGCCAGCAGCTTAGTCGGTGGGAGGGGGGATGAGCAGTTCTTC.

This clone came up a few times. The genes are TRBV5-5 and TRBJ2-1; D might be TRBD2 (5 bases). The CDR3 contains 15 residues. Trimming pared 6 bases from V and 8 bases from J, leaving 21 bases between. Germline V gives CDR1 SGHKS, CDR2 YYEKEE (reference sequence). CDR3 sequence reads: CASTMDLAVLHEQFF. The CDR3 coding sequence is TGTGCCAGCACCATGGACTTAGCTGTACTCCATGAGCAGTTCTTC.

This sequence joins TRBV28 and TRBJ1-5; D is perhaps TRBD1 (5 bases). CDR1 and CDR2 from the germline V gene are MDHEN and SYDVKM. Trimming shortened V by 6 bases and J by 2 bases, and 8 bases separated the two germline ends. The CDR3 runs 13 residues. The CDR3 sequence is CASSPGGNQPQHF. DNA of the CDR3: TGTGCCAGCAGCCCGGGGGGCAATCAGCCCCAGCATTTT.

The chain employs TRBV30 and TRBJ1-1; the match to TRBD1 covers 7 bases. The CDR3 has 16 amino acids. Germline CDR1 reads GTSNPN; CDR2 reads SVGIG (reference sequence). The ends lost 3 bases at V and 4 bases at J; junction bases unmatched: 14. CDR3 region: CAWREYVGGASTEAFF. CDR3 bases: TGTGCCTGGAGAGAATACGTAGGGGGCGCGAGCACTGAAGCTTTCTTT.

The chain joins TRBV7-6 to TRBJ2-7; D is possibly TRBD1 (6 bases). The ends were cut back, 6 bases at V and 2 bases at J, with 20 bases in the middle. The CDR3 extends over 16 amino acids. Germline assignment: CDR1 SGHVS and CDR2 FNYEAQ. The CDR3 DNA reads as TGTGCCAGCAGTCTTACCCCCGGGACAACAACCTACGAGCAGTACTTC. It yields the protein CASSLTPGTTTYEQYF.

J is TRBJ2-1 and V is TRBV2; TRBD1 agrees at 11 bases. CDR1 is SNHLY and CDR2 is FYNNEI in the germline V gene. The ends lost 7 bases at V and 9 bases at J; junction bases unmatched: 14. This CDR3 has 16 amino acids. The CDR3 bases are TGTGCCAGCATGGACAGGGGGCTAAGCGCTACAAGTGAGCAGTTCTTC. It translates to CASMDRGLSATSEQFF. The complete variable domain, with remaining parts taken from reference TRBV2 and TRBJ2-1, reads EPEVTQTPSHQVTQMGQEVILRCVPISNHLYFYWYRQILGQKVEFLVSFYNNEISEKSEIFDDQFSVERPDGSNFTLKIRSTKLEDSAMYFCASMDRGLSATSEQFFGPGTRLTVL.

V is TRBV6-4 and J is TRBJ1-6; no clear D gene. This CDR3 spans 14 amino acids. Germline V lookup: CDR1 MRHNA, CDR2 SNTAGT. V lost 0 bases and J 6 bases, leaving 6 bases between the germline ends. In DNA, the CDR3 is TGTGCCAGCAGTGACTCGGCGGGTAATTCACCCCTCCACTTT. Protein: CASSDSAGNSPLHF.

This chain connects TRBV2 to TRBJ2-1, with a possible D match to TRBD2 (6 bases). Germline V lookup: CDR1 SNHLY, CDR2 FYNNEI. V was trimmed by 7 bases and J by 5 bases, leaving 15 bases between them. This CDR3 is built from 14 residues. CDR3 in DNA: TGTGCCAGCATCCACCCGGGGGAAGACAATGAGCAGTTCTTC. Translating it yields CASIHPGEDNEQFF.

This chain links TRBV27 with TRBJ1-1, with D unclear. CDR3 length equals 13 residues. Germline CDR1 MNHEY, CDR2 SMNVEV (reference sequence). V lost 2 bases, J lost 8 bases, and 12 bases lay in between. The chain's CDR3 is CASSLDGHREAFF. The CDR3 DNA reads as TGTGCCAGCAGTTTAGATGGTCACCGGGAAGCTTTCTTT.

This clone has more than one count but fewer than ten. The rearrangement uses TRBV6-4 and TRBJ2-3; D is perhaps TRBD2 (5 bases). Germline lookup yields CDR1 MRHNA and CDR2 SNTAGT. The length of the CDR3 is 14 residues. V was pared by 3 bases and J by 6 bases, with 13 bases between. In nucleotides, the CDR3 is TGTGCCAGCAGTGAAGAGGGATCCACGGATACGCAGTATTTT. It is translated as CASSEEGSTDTQYF.

A remark on this clone: The same CDR3 also results from other DNA sequences found in this sample. The genes are TRBV6-4 and TRBJ2-3; 11 positions agree with TRBD2. This CDR3 spans 15 amino acids. CDR1 MRHNA and CDR2 SNTAGT come from the germline V gene. V lost 3 bases, J lost 1 base, and 0 bases stayed unmatched. The CDR3 nucleotides are TGTGCCAGCAGTGAGACTAGCGGGGGCACAGATACGCAGTATTTT. Translated, it gives CASSETSGGTDTQYF.

The chain joins TRBV9 to TRBJ2-7; D is possibly TRBD2 (5 bases). This CDR3 contains 15 residues. CDR1 is SGDLS, CDR2 YYNGEE, per germline. V lost 0 bases, J lost 0 bases, and 10 bases lay in between. CDR3 amino acids: CASSVGPAGSYEQYF. CDR3 sequence (DNA): TGTGCCAGCAGCGTAGGGCCGGCGGGCTCCTACGAGCAGTACTTC.

CDR3 residues: CASSRRQGAGGYTF. In DNA form, the CDR3 reads TGTGCCAGCAGCCGAAGACAGGGGGCGGGTGGCTACACCTTC. The chain links TRBV6-5 to TRBJ1-2, with 10 bases aligning to TRBD1. Germline V lookup: CDR1 MNHEY, CDR2 SVGAGI. The trim removed 6 bases at V and 7 bases at J, leaving 8 bases unmatched. This CDR3 is built from 14 residues.

The chain combines TRBV10-3 with TRBJ1-4, with 8 nucleotides matching TRBD1. This CDR3 has 14 amino acids. V dropped 6 bases and J dropped 0; count of bases not matched to a gene: 0. From germline, CDR1 is ENHRY and CDR2 SYGVKD. CDR3 loop: CAIRGQATNEKLFF. CDR3 in DNA: TGTGCCATCAGGGGACAGGCAACTAATGAAAAACTGTTTTTT.

About this clone itself: The junction does not match germline at one end; this may be a read error. The rearrangement links TRBV28 to TRBJ1-4; possibly TRBD1 for D (5 bases). This CDR3 is built from 13 residues. Germline V lookup: CDR1 MDHEN, CDR2 SYDVKM. CDR3 amino acids: CASSLYMGDYSSF. DNA of the CDR3: TGTGCCAGCAGTTTATATATGGGGGACTACTCATCTTTT.

V usage is TRBV5-1 and J usage is TRBJ2-6; 11 bases align to TRBD1. CDR3 length: 20 residues. Germline CDR1 SGHRS, CDR2 YFSETQ. V shed 6 bases, J shed 2 bases, and the junction held 16 bases outside the gene matches. The CDR3 DNA is TGCGCCAGCAAAGCCCCCCGGACAGGGGGCATGAAGGCTGGGGCCAACGTCCTGACTTTC. Its translation is CASKAPRTGGMKAGANVLTF.

The V call is TRBV7-3, the J call TRBJ2-2; D is perhaps TRBD1 (6 bases). CDR3 length: 15 amino acids. The V gene's germline CDR1 is SGHTA and CDR2 FQGTGA. V lost 5 bases, J lost 4 bases, and 14 bases lay in between. CDR3 nucleotide sequence: TGTGCCAGCAGCGCAAATGGGGGCACCACCGGGGAGCTGTTTTTT. Encoded protein: CASSANGGTTGELFF.

There are a few counts of this clone. The V gene is TRBV7-9, the J gene TRBJ1-2; TRBD1 matches at 8 bases. Unmatched junction bases numbered 8, after V lost 5 bases and J lost 3 bases. In germline, CDR1 is SEHNR, CDR2 FQNEAQ (reference sequence). CDR3 size: 15 residues. In DNA, the CDR3 is TGTGCCAGCAGCAAGACAGGGGTAGGATACTATGGCTACACCTTC. Protein product: CASSKTGVGYYGYTF.

This clone was seen once. The genes are TRBV27 and TRBJ1-4; 10 nucleotides line up with TRBD1. CDR3 size: 19 residues. Looked up from germline, CDR1 is MNHEY and CDR2 is SMNVEV (reference sequence). The V segment lost 5 bases and the J segment 8 bases; nucleotides outside the gene matches: 20. The DNA for the CDR3 is TGTGCCAGCAGTCTAAGACCTCCAAGTGTGGGGACAGGGGTGGAAAAACTGTTTTTT. Translating it yields CASSLRPPSVGTGVEKLFF.

The chain recombines TRBV4-1 with TRBJ2-7; no reliable D call. Between the trimmed V and J ends, which lost 0 bases and 7 bases, there was a span of 13 bases. This CDR3 contains 14 residues. Germline loops: CDR1 MGHRA, CDR2 YSYEKL. Written as DNA, the CDR3 is TGCGCCAGCAGCCAAGACGCCATTAGCACAGAGCAGTACTTC. Its translation is CASSQDAISTEQYF.

The rearrangement joins TRBV12-5 to TRBJ2-5; 12 bases are a match to TRBD2. The CDR3 contains 16 residues. V was pared by 5 bases and J by 4 bases, with 8 bases of the junction left unmatched. Germline CDR1 reads LGHNT; CDR2 reads FRNRAP. The chain's CDR3 is CASGPGLAGQRETQYF. Here the CDR3 DNA reads TGTGCTAGTGGTCCAGGACTAGCGGGGCAGAGAGAGACCCAGTACTTC.

The genes are TRBV5-4 and TRBJ1-5; TRBD1 matches 8 bases. Unmatched junction bases numbered 3, after V lost 4 bases and J lost 0 bases. CDR3 length: 15 residues. In germline, CDR1 is SGHNT, CDR2 YYREEE (reference sequence). This CDR3 is CASSVTGDSNQPQHF. The CDR3 nucleotides are TGTGCCAGCAGCGTGACAGGGGATAGCAATCAGCCCCAGCATTTT.

This clone has a handful of counts. The CDR3 DNA reads TGTGCCAGCCAATTGACAGGTTCTGAAGCTTTCTTT. Amino acid sequence: CASQLTGSEAFF. J is TRBJ1-1 and V is TRBV2; tentatively, D is TRBD1 (6 bases). The CDR3 runs to 12 residues. From germline, CDR1 is SNHLY and CDR2 FYNNEI. V was cut by 8 bases and J by 6 bases, with 13 bases left in between.

This chain joins TRBV27 and TRBJ1-2; TRBD1 agrees at 7 bases. V was pared by 2 bases and J by 4 bases, with 7 bases of the junction left unmatched. Germline V lookup: CDR1 MNHEY, CDR2 SMNVEV (reference sequence). The CDR3 is 15 residues long. The CDR3 nucleotides read TGTGCCAGCAGTTTACGTTCGACAGGGTCCTATGGCTACACCTTC. Its translation is CASSLRSTGSYGYTF.

The chain uses TRBV10-2 and TRBJ1-5, with D possibly matching TRBD1 (5 bases). CDR1 is WSHSY and CDR2 is SAAADI in the germline V gene. The CDR3 has 15 amino acids. V lost 2 bases and J 7 bases, leaving 15 bases between the germline ends. CDR3 coding DNA: TGCGCCAGCAGTGAGACCAGACAGAATAGGCAGCCCCAGCATTTT. Translation: CASSETRQNRQPQHF.

The chain combines TRBV5-1 with TRBJ1-3; TRBD1 matches at 7 bases. The germline V gene has CDR1 SGHRS and CDR2 YFSETQ. The junction had 4 bases not matched to a gene; V was cut back by 0 bases and J by 7 bases. The CDR3 is 14 amino acids. The CDR3 spells CASSLVAGGNTIYF. CDR3 sequence (DNA): TGCGCCAGCAGCTTGGTGGCAGGGGGGAACACCATATATTTT.

This chain uses TRBV28 with TRBJ1-5; 8 bases map to TRBD1. Germline CDR1 MDHEN, CDR2 SYDVKM. Germline trimming cut 7 bases from V and 3 bases from J; bases unmatched to any gene: 8. This CDR3 spans 15 amino acids. In DNA, the CDR3 is TGTGCCAGCAAACCTCAGGACAGGGACAATCAGCCCCAGCATTTT. Translated, it gives CASKPQDRDNQPQHF.

The chain recombines TRBV6-1 with TRBJ2-7, with TRBD1 matching over 9 bases. V lost 2 bases to trimming and J lost 1 base; unmatched junction nucleotides: 3. The CDR3 totals 15 residues. The V gene's germline CDR1 is MNHNS and CDR2 SASEGT. For the CDR3, the DNA is TGTGCCAGCAGTGAATCGACAGGGGGATCCTACGAGCAGTACTTC. It codes for CASSESTGGSYEQYF.